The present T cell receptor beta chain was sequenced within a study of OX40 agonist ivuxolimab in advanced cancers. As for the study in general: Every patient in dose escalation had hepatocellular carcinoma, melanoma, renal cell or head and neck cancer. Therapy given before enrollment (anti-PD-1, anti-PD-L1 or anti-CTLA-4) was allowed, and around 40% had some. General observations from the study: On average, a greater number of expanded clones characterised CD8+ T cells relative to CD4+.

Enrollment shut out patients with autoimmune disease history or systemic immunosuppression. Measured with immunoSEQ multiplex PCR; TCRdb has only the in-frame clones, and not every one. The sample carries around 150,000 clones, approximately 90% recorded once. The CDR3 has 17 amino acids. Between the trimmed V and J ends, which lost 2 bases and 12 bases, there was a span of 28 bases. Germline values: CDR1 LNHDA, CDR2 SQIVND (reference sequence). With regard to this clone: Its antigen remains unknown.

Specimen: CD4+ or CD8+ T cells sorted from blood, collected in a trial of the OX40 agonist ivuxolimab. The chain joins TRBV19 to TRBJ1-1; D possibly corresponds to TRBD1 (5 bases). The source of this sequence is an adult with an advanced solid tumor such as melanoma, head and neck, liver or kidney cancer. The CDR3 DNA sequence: TGTGCCAGTAGTATATTTCAAGGGAGCCCGACAGTCTTAGCGACTTTCTTT. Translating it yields CASSIFQGSPTVLATFF.